This T cell receptor beta chain came from a study of T cells in tuberculosis (dated by TCRdb to the late 2010s). For the study in its entirety: The study combined CD1B tetramers and high-throughput TCR immunosequencing to characterize T cells specific for the mycobacterial lipid antigen glucose monomycolate (GMM). PBMC from patients with active tuberculosis were archived either before the start of standard anti-tuberculosis treatment or within 7 days of starting that treatment. With 9 to 11 people per group, a South African clinical cohort compared IGRA-negative adolescents, IGRA-positive adolescents with latent tuberculosis, and adults with active tuberculosis.

About this clone itself: This receptor's antigen is unknown. No quality values exist for individual bases; no much larger clone is one base distant.

Beyond this particular receptor, the publication reports: Compared with IGRA-negative controls, TCR-alpha repertoires from active tuberculosis had smaller mean NN-distances to GMM-specific TCRs, which suggests clonal expansion of these TCRs. An accuracy of about 89% (AUROC around 0.91) was reached by a classifier using the diverse GMM-specific repertoire, compared with around 70% accuracy when GEM motif frequencies were used. The smaller NN-distances in active tuberculosis patients were driven in part by shorter CDR3-alpha lengths, while the difference seen for TCR-beta was not statistically significant. Clinical samples were chosen by availability of cryopreserved specimens, and active tuberculosis cases were adults while controls were adolescents.

The CDR1 and CDR2 encoded by the germline V gene are MNHEY and SVGAGI. V is pruned by 2 bases and J by 10 bases, leaving 6 bases of the junction without a gene match. The CDR3 covers 13 residues, taking in both the cysteine and the phenylalanine. The CDR3 DNA has 39 bases and is translated from base 1. TCR libraries were generated with the immunoSEQ multiplex PCR assay, using TCR-beta and/or TCR-alpha/delta assays for each sample. The amplified TCR libraries were sequenced using the Illumina high-throughput platform. The published analysis was carried out like this. Clustering and dimensionality reduction relied on pairwise TCRdist distances among GMM-specific receptors from T cells that were either sorted ex vivo or expanded in vitro. Each clinical repertoire was scored by mean NN-distance, the average TCRdist to the nearest 10% of tetramer-positive reference sequences. GEM TCR motif frequency was calculated as the fraction of unique TCRs that matched known GEM sequences by V/J usage and CDR3 length. Active tuberculosis was classified by linear discriminant analysis with leave-one-out cross-validation, implemented in scikit-learn. TCRdb carries this immuneACCESS record with in-frame sequences only. Its versions omit some clonotypes, under half of them owing to an unresolved V gene in the studies checked, with the rest unexplained. V and J calls and clone size come straight from that table; D and trimming were deduced from the DNA. The sample data list roughly 35,000 clones, and under 95% of these were observed just once. Around 7% of the sample lies in the top ten.

The sample's time point label, decoded: new active TB diagnosis, blood taken before or within 7 days of starting treatment. The active tuberculosis patients were newly diagnosed, HIV-seronegative South African adults aged 18 years or older. Confirmation of active tuberculosis was obtained by positive sputum smear microscopy and/or positive M. tuberculosis culture. Unsorted cryopreserved PBMC were immunosequenced, covering on average about 100,000 T cells per clinical donor. The TCR was taken from an adult with tuberculosis. Some clones in this sample may be carry-over from other donors' samples. The chain is made from TRBV6-5 and TRBJ1-1, and TRBD1 matches 8 of the central bases. The sequences come from PBMCs, collected at tuberculosis diagnosis. The CDR3 region has the sequence CASSYSGQGGAFF. The sequenced DNA: TGTGCCAGCAGTTACAGCGGACAGGGCGGAGCTTTCTTT.